The clone carrying this T cell receptor beta chain was counted only a few times. Its antigen is undetermined. Per the germline V gene, CDR1 is SGHTA and CDR2 is FQGTGA. This CDR3 has 15 amino acids. Trimming took off 4 bases at V and 4 bases at J, with 14 bases between the two ends. These data are taken from a study of naive and memory T cell subsets. Two oligonucleotides, mixed equimolar, formed the beta constant-region primer covering TRBC1 and TRBC2. Nested alpha and beta constant-region primers with the SP2 primer drove four PCR rounds on ligated cDNA. A 12-nucleotide UMI and the SP2 primer were added to the cDNA 3' end by oligonucleotide ligation. Each CDR3 protein is one row after TCRdb ran MiXCR on the UMI-ligation and nested PCR reads. The table records some 80,000 distinct CDR3 sequences, over 8.5% of them present only once. CMV status came from CD4+ T cell IFNgamma after overnight CMV lysate stimulation of fresh PBMCs.

Broader study findings: Over 85% of naive TCR sequences appeared only once after error correction, unlike memory subsets.

The receptor comes from a human donor in good health. Sequences were obtained from naive CD8+ T cells from blood. The rearrangement links TRBV7-3 to TRBJ2-1; perhaps TRBD2 as D (6 bases). In DNA, the CDR3 is TGTGCCAGCAGCTCCCCGGGGGTTTTGTACAATGAGCAGTTCTTC. Its protein product is CASSSPGVLYNEQFF.